These 5 T cell receptor beta chains originate from one sample sequenced in a study of TIL therapy for anti-PD-1-resistant metastatic lung cancer. Time point specified: pre-treatment sample, taken before nivolumab and TIL therapy. Sequencing used immunoSEQ v3. Produced via immunoSEQ multiplex PCR; TCRdb's table is partial and in-frame only. Among about 36,000 clones, 70% to 75% were seen once, and the ten largest hold approximately 5.3%. Sequenced here: blood, sampled at baseline. These receptors came from a person between 30 and 79 years old with non-small cell lung cancer.

The V gene is TRBV29-1, the J gene TRBJ2-1; 13 bases match TRBD2. Germline loops: CDR1 SQVTM, CDR2 ANQGSEA. CDR3 length equals 13 residues. J was trimmed by 10 bases and V by 7 bases; bases with no gene match: 7. CDR3 sequence: CSARLAGGREQFF. The CDR3 DNA reads TGCAGCGCCCGACTAGCGGGAGGTAGGGAGCAGTTCTTC.

The chain links TRBV5-1 to TRBJ1-2, with D unresolved. CDR1 and CDR2 from the germline V gene are SGHRS and YFSETQ. V dropped 0 bases and J dropped 4 bases, with 13 bases sitting between them. CDR3 length equals 15 residues. The CDR3 here is CASSLGESETYGYTF. CDR3 nucleotide sequence: TGCGCCAGCAGCTTGGGAGAGTCAGAGACCTATGGCTACACCTTC.

The genes are TRBV7-2 and TRBJ2-7; D not resolved. The germline gives CDR1 SGHTA, CDR2 FQGNSA. This CDR3 has 11 residues. Trimming removed 2 bases from V and 3 bases from J, with 2 bases in between. DNA for the CDR3: TGTGCCAGCAGCTTAATCTACGAGCAGTACTTC. Residues: CASSLIYEQYF.

The chain links TRBV28 to TRBJ1-1; D remains ambiguous. The V end lost 2 bases, the J end lost 7 bases, and 11 bases lay between the germline ends. Germline CDR1 is MDHEN and CDR2 is SYDVKM. CDR3 length equals 13 residues. The CDR3 coding sequence is TGTGCCAGCAGTTTAGTCACTTCCAGTGAAGCTTTCTTT. Protein: CASSLVTSSEAFF.

The CDR3 loop is CASSLPRVGRSEAFF. CDR3 nucleotides: TGTGCCAGCAGCCTACCCCGCGTAGGGCGGTCTGAAGCTTTCTTT. V and J are TRBV7-2 and TRBJ1-1, with unresolved D. The germline gives CDR1 SGHTA, CDR2 FQGNSA. CDR3 length: 15 amino acids. With 5 bases removed from V and 6 bases from J, the gap between germline ends came to 19 bases.